This T cell receptor (beta chain) was documented in a study of human T cells and chemical hapten exposure. Time point here: patch test 2, 6 weeks after DPC sensitization. Specified treatment: therapeutic diphenylcyclopropenone sensitization with weekly scalp DPC. TCRdb fed the RACE reads into MiXCR, producing one record per CDR3 protein. The table has about 380,000 distinct CDR3 sequences, about 6% seen once; the top ten hold over 5.5%. This clonotype has just a few counts. V lost 0 bases to trimming and J lost 4 bases, with 9 bases between them. CDR1 is LGHNA, CDR2 YSLEER, per germline. The length of the CDR3 is 14 residues.

V is TRBV4-3 and J is TRBJ1-1; D remains ambiguous. Sequences were derived from whole blood, sampled in connection with sensitization to the hapten diphenylcyclopropenone (DPC). This TCR was sampled from a woman younger than 35 with alopecia areata. Some clones in this sample may be carry-over from other donors' samples. The CDR3 here is CASSQDSESTEAFF. DNA for the CDR3: TGCGCCAGCAGCCAAGATTCCGAGAGCACTGAAGCTTTCTTT.